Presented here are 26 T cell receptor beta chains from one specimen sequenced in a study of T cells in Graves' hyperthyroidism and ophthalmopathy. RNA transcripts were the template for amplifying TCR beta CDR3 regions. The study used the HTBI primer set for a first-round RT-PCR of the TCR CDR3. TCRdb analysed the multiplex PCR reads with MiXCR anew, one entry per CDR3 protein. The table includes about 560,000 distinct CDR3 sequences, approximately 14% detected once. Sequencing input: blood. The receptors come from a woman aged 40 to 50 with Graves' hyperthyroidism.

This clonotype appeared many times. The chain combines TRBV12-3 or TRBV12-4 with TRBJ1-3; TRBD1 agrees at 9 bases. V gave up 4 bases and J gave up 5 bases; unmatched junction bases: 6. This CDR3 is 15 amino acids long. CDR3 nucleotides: TGTGCCAGCAGTTACCGGGACAGGGCGCGAAACACCATATATTTT. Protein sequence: CASSYRDRARNTIYF.

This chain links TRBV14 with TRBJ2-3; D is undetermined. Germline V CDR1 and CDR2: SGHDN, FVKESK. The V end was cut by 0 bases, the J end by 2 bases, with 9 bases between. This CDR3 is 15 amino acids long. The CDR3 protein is CASSQDERLTDTQYF. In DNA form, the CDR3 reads TGTGCCAGCAGCCAAGACGAGCGCCTCACAGATACGCAGTATTTT.

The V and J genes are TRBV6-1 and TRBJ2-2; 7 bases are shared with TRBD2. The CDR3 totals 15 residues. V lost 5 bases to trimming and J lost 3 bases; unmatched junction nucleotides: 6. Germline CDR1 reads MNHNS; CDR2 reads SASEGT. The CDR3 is CASSFGLVYTGELFF. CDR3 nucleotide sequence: TGTGCCAGCAGTTTTGGACTAGTTTACACCGGGGAGCTGTTTTTT.

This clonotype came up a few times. The CDR3 loop reads CASSLGLLAGVDEQFF. The CDR3 region has the DNA TGTGCCAGCAGCTTGGGACTTTTAGCGGGAGTCGATGAGCAGTTCTTC. J is TRBJ2-1 and V is TRBV7-9, with 9 bases fitting TRBD2. The ends lost 3 bases at V and 8 bases at J; junction bases unmatched: 11. CDR1 and CDR2 (germline): SEHNR, FQNEAQ (reference sequence). This CDR3 comprises 16 residues.

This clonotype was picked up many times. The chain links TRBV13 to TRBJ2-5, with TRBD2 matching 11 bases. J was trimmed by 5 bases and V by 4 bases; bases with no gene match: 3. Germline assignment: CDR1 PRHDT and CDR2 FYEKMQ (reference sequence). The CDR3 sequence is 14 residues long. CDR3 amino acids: CASSWSSGRETQYF. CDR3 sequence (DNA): TGTGCCAGCAGCTGGTCTAGCGGGAGGGAGACCCAGTACTTC.

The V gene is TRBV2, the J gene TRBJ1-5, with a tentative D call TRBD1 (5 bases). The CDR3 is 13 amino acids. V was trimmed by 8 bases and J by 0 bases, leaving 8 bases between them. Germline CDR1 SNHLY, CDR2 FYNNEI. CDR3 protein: CASDDSSNQPQHF. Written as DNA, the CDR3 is TGTGCCAGCGATGACAGTAGCAATCAGCCCCAGCATTTT.

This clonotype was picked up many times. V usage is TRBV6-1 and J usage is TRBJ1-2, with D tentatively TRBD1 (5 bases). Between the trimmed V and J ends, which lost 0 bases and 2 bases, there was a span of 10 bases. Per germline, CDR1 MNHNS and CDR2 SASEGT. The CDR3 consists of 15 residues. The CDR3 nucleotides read TGTGCCAGCAGTGAAGCCTGGGGGGGAAACTATGGCTACACCTTC. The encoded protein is CASSEAWGGNYGYTF.

The CDR3 is CASFRGGNSGANVLTF. The DNA of the CDR3 is TGTGCCAGCTTTCGGGGAGGGAACTCTGGGGCCAACGTCCTGACTTTC. This sequence joins TRBV6-1 and TRBJ2-6; 7 bases are shared with TRBD2. The CDR3 consists of 16 residues. Germline trimming cut 8 bases from V and 0 bases from J; bases unmatched to any gene: 7. The germline CDR1 and CDR2 sequences are MNHNS and SASEGT.

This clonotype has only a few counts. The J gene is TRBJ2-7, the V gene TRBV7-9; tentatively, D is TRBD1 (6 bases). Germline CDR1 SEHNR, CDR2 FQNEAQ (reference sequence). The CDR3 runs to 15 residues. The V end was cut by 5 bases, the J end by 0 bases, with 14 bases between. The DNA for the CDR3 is TGTGCCAGCAGCATTAGGACAGTTATCTCCTACGAGCAGTACTTC. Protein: CASSIRTVISYEQYF.

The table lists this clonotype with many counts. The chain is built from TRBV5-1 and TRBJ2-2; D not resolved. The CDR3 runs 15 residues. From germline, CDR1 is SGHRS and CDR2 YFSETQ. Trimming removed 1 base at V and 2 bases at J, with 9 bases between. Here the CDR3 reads CASSLSQANTGELFF. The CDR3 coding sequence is TGCGCCAGCAGCTTGAGCCAGGCTAACACCGGGGAGCTGTTTTTT.

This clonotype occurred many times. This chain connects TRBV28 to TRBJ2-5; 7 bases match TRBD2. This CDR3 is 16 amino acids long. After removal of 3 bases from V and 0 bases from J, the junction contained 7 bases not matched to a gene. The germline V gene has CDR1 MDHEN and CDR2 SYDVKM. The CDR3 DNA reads TGTGCCAGCAGTTTTTGGGTTGGGGGGGACCAAGAGACCCAGTACTTC. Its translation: CASSFWVGGDQETQYF.

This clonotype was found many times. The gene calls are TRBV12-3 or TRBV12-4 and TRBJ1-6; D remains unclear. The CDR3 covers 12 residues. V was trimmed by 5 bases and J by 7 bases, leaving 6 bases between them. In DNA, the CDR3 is TGTGCCAGCAGTGGGGAGAATTCACCCCTCCACTTT. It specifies CASSGENSPLHF.

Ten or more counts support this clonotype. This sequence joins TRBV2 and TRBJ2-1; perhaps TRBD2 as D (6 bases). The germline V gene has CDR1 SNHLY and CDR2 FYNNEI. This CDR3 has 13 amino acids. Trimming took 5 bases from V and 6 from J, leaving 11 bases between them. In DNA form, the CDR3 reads TGTGCCAGCAGTCGGTCGGAGGGCAATGAGCAGTTCTTC. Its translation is CASSRSEGNEQFF.

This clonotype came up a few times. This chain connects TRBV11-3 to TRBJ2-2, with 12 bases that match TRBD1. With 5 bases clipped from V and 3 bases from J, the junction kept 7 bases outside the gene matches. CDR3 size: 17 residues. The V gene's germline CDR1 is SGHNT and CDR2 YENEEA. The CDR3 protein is CASSGDRGRRDTGELFF. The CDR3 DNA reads TGTGCCAGCAGCGGGGACAGGGGGCGCCGGGACACCGGGGAGCTGTTTTTT.

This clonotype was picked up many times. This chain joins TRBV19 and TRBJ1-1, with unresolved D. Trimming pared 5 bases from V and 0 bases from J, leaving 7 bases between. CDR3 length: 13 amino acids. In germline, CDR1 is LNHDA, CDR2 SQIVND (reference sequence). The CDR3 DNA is TGTGCCAGTAGTTATACGGTGAACACTGAAGCTTTCTTT. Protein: CASSYTVNTEAFF.

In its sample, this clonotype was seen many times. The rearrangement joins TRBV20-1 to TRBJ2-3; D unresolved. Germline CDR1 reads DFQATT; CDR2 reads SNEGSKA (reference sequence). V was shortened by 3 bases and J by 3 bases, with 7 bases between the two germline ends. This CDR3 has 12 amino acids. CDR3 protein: CSASVGTDTQYF. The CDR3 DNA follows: TGCAGTGCTAGTGTGGGGACAGATACGCAGTATTTT.

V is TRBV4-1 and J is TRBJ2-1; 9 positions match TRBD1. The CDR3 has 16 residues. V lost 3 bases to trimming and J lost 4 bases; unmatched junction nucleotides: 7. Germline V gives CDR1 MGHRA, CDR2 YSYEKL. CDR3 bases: TGCGCCAGCAGCCACAACCCGGGACAGGGTTACAATGAGCAGTTCTTC. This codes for CASSHNPGQGYNEQFF.

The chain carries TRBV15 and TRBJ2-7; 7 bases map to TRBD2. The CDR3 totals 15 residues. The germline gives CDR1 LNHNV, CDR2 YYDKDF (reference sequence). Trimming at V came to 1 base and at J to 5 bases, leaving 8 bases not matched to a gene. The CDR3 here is CATSRVGGSPNEQYF. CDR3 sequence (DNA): TGTGCCACCAGCAGAGTGGGGGGGAGTCCGAACGAGCAGTACTTC. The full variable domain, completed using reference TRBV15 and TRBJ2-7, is DAMVIQNPRYQVTQFGKPVTLSCSQTLNHNVMYWYQQKSSQAPKLLFHYYDKDFNNEADTPDNFQSRRPNTSFCFLDIRSPGLGDTAMYLCATSRVGGSPNEQYFGPGTRLTVT.

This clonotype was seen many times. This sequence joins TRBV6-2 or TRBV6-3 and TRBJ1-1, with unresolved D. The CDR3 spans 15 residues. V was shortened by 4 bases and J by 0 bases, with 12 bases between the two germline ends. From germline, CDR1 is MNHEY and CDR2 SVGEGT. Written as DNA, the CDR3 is TGTGCCAGCAGTTCCGCCATGGGGATGAACACTGAAGCTTTCTTT. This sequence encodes CASSSAMGMNTEAFF.

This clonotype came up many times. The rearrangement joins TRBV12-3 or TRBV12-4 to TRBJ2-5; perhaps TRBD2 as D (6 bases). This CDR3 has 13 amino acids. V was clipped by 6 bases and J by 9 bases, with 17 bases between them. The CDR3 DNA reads TGTGCCAGCAGATGGGGGGTCCTGGGGGCCCAGTACTTC. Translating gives CASRWGVLGAQYF.

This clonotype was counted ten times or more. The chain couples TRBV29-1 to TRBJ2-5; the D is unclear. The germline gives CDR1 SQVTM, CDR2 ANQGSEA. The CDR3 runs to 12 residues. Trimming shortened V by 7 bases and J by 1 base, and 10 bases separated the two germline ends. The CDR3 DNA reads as TGCAGCGGGGGTCTGGGCCAAGAGACCCAGTACTTC. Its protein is CSGGLGQETQYF.

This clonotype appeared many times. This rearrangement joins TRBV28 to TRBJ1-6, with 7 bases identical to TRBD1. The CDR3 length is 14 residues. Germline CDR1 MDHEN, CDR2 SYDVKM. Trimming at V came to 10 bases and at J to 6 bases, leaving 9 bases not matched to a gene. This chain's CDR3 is CATSPGTANSPLHF. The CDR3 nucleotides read TGTGCCACCTCCCCCGGGACAGCTAATTCACCCCTCCACTTT.

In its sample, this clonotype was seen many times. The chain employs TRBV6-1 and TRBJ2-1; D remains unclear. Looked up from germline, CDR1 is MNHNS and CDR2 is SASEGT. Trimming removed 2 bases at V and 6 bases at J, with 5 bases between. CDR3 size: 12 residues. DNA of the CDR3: TGTGCCAGCAGTGAAACCCTCAATGAGCAGTTCTTC. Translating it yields CASSETLNEQFF.

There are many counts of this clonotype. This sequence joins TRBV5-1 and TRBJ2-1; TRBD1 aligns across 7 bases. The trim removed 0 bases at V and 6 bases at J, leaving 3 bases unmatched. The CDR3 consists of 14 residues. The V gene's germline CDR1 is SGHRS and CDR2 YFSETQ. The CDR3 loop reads CASSLEQGSNEQFF. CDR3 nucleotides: TGCGCCAGCAGCTTGGAACAGGGGAGCAATGAGCAGTTCTTC.

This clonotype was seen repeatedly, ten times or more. The CDR3 bases are TGCAGTGTTCCCGACAGAAAGAACACTGAAGCTTTCTTT. Protein: CSVPDRKNTEAFF. The V call is TRBV20-1, the J call TRBJ1-1; D possibly corresponds to TRBD1 (5 bases). The length of the CDR3 is 13 residues. Germline V gene data show CDR1 as DFQATT and CDR2 as SNEGSKA (reference sequence). The V end lost 7 bases, the J end lost 1 base, and 13 bases lay between the germline ends.

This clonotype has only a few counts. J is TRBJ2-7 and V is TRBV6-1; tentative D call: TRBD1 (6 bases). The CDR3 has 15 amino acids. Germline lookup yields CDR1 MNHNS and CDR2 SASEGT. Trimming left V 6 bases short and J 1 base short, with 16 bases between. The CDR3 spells CASREQGVLSYEQYF. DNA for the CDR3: TGTGCCAGCAGAGAACAGGGTGTCTTGTCCTACGAGCAGTACTTC.